The entry that follows covers one T cell receptor beta chain sequence. This sample was taken from a study of shared T cell receptors in the human thymus. Profiled with immunoSEQ multiplex PCR; TCRdb holds only in-frame clones, not every one. The data contain 700,000 to 750,000 clones, 75% to 90% of them singletons. CDR1 and CDR2 from the germline V gene are SGHDT and YYEEEE. Trimming took off 0 bases at V and 1 base at J, with 14 bases between the two ends. The CDR3 contains 16 residues. These same records also appear under a second study, on human thymus T cells.

This chain joins TRBV5-6 and TRBJ2-7; TRBD2 might be the D (5 bases). The source is a girl less than two years old with a congenital heart defect. Input material: thymocytes. The CDR3 nucleotides are TGTGCCAGCAGCTTGGCCGGGTCGGGATCTTCCTACGAGCAGTACTTC. Protein: CASSLAGSGSSYEQYF.